This T cell receptor beta chain was observed in a study of blood T cell repertoires in COVID-19 (dated by TCRdb to the early 2020s). A note on the overall study: Samples covering the acute and convalescent phases of COVID-19 were provided by collaborators in the United States, Italy and Spain. The material from the prospective study consisted of cDNA or gDNA derived from T cells, B-cell-depleted T cells, or PBMCs. Subjects who had been exposed to COVID-19, were actively infected with it, or had recovered from it provided the deeply sampled blood TCRbeta repertoires that made up the dataset. The repertoires were released in a freely available public database meant as a resource for research on the immune response to SARS-CoV-2. The samples were drawn from two sources: the first 160 participants of the ongoing ImmuneRACE study, and over 1,000 subjects contributed by 6 global collaborators. A de-identified subject ID, COVID-19 status, age in years and sex were almost always included in the sample metadata. Where HLA class I and class II types were available, the types were taken from metadata supplied by the sample provider, not from assay-based typing.

Details on this clone: Its binding antigen is unknown. No base quality values were provided; no much bigger clone lies one nucleotide off.

The research as a whole found: How much clinical and demographic metadata was included differed by source and by participant, and the metadata was provided uncurated.

TCRbeta CDR3 regions were amplified from genomic DNA by means of the immunoSEQ Assay, a bias-controlled multiplex PCR. On the study's bioinformatics: Nucleated cell counts per sample were estimated from amplification of reference gene primers within the assay. To quantify the absolute abundance of each unique TCRbeta CDR3 rearrangement, sequence reads were collapsed and filtered. For each sample, productive Simpson clonality was calculated by taking the square root of Simpson's diversity index across productive rearrangements. TCRdb stores this immuneACCESS table with in-frame sequences only. Part of the clones is absent; in the studies checked, under half of the shortfall reflects unresolved V genes, and no reason is known for the rest. Clone size and the V and J calls come from that table; the DNA yielded D and trimming. In all, the sample holds 250,000 to 350,000 clones, and 70% to 90% of those were seen once. The top ten clones comprise over 5.5% of the sample.

In Seattle, one collaborating source enrolled patients while the infection was active and tracked those patients longitudinally over the course of disease. Whole blood was collected in K2EDTA tubes by collaborating institutions according to the institutions' own protocols. For TCRbeta analysis, collaborator samples were shipped as frozen whole blood, as isolated PBMCs, or as DNA extracted from either sample type. The clonotype originates from a woman aged 50 to 65 with COVID-19, enrolled during active disease. Sequencing was carried out using peripheral blood.

The CDR3 here reads CASSLASTAGVEQFF. The bases are TGCGCCAGCAGCTTGGCCTCTACGGCGGGAGTTGAGCAGTTCTTC. The chain links TRBV5-1 with TRBJ2-1, with 7 bases in between that match TRBD2. Measured from the cysteine to the phenylalanine, the CDR3 is 15 residues long. The kept DNA is CDR3 alone, 45 bases in frame from the first base. Ends trimmed: V by 0 bases, J by 9 bases; bases unmatched to a gene: 9. CDR1 SGHRS and CDR2 YFSETQ are derived from the germline V gene.